A selection of T cell receptor beta chains follows, all from one sample in a study of blood T cell repertoires in COVID-19. Produced via immunoSEQ multiplex PCR; TCRdb's table is partial and in-frame only. The profile shows approximately 350,000 clones, 75% to 90% of them singletons. Input material: PBMCs or T cells enriched from blood (not recorded which). Receptors were obtained from a man between 18 and 29 years old who had recovered from COVID-19. The CDR3 runs from the conserved cysteine through the conserved F or W. Fields, in order: V gene, D gene, J gene, clone size, CDR3 DNA, CDR3 protein. A D gene is named only where the DNA matches it firmly. The size of a clone is reported for some rows only, either as once, few or many, or as a class for expanded clones.

>TRBV25-1|TRBD1|TRBJ1-4|.
TGTGCCAGCAGTCCTAGACAGGGGAGGGGTGAAAAACTGTTTTTT
CASSPRQGRGEKLFF
>TRBV3-1/TRBV3-2|.|TRBJ1-2|.
TGTGCCAGCAGCCGGGGGCCAGGGGAAAACTATGGCTACACCTTC
CASSRGPGENYGYTF
>TRBV27|.|TRBJ1-2|.
TGTGCCAGCAGTTTCTCCAGGGCGTCCCACTATGGCTACACCTTC
CASSFSRASHYGYTF
>TRBV2|.|TRBJ2-1|.
TGTGCCAGCAGTTACAGCGGTGAGCAGTTCTTC
CASSYSGEQFF
>TRBV5-8|TRBD1|TRBJ2-1|.
TGTGCCAGCAGCTTCTCCCGACAGGGGGCTAATGATGAGCAGTTCTTC
CASSFSRQGANDEQFF
>TRBV2|TRBD1|TRBJ2-7|.
TGTGCCAGTGACCGGGACAGCGCCTACGAGCAGTACTTC
CASDRDSAYEQYF
>TRBV4-1|TRBD2|TRBJ2-1|.
TGCGCCAGCAGCCAAGATGGCCTAGCGGGGAGCTCCTACAATGAGCAGTTCTTC
CASSQDGLAGSSYNEQFF
>TRBV24-1|TRBD2|TRBJ2-1|.
TGTGCCACCAGCCCCTTAGGGGCTAGCGGGGACGAGCAGTTCTTC
CATSPLGASGDEQFF
>TRBV5-6|TRBD1|TRBJ1-6|.
TGTGCCAGCAGCTTGGGGAGAGGGGGCAATTCACCCCTCCACTTT
CASSLGRGGNSPLHF
>TRBV12-3/TRBV12-4|TRBD2|TRBJ2-5|.
TGTGCCAGCACCCCCGGACTAGGAGGGACCCAGTACTTC
CASTPGLGGTQYF
>TRBV14|.|TRBJ2-6|.
TGTGCCAGCAGCCCCTCCTTGGGGAGGACTGGGGCCAACGTCCTGACTTTC
CASSPSLGRTGANVLTF
>TRBV7-3|.|TRBJ1-1|.
TGTGCCAGCAGCTTAAGGCGGTACGGCACTGAAGCTTTCTTT
CASSLRRYGTEAFF
>TRBV9|TRBD1|TRBJ2-2|once
TGTGCCAGCAGCGCCGGGACAGGGGACGCCGGGGAGCTGTTTTTT
CASSAGTGDAGELFF
>TRBV5-4|TRBD2|TRBJ2-7|.
TGTGCCAGCAGCTTACGACTAGCGGGGAGCTCCTACGAGCAGTACTTC
CASSLRLAGSSYEQYF
>TRBV9|.|TRBJ2-1|.
TGTGCCAGCAGCACCCAGGGACTGGGGAACAATGAGCAGTTCTTC
CASSTQGLGNNEQFF
>TRBV3-1/TRBV3-2|TRBD1|TRBJ2-2|.
TGTGCCAGCAGCCAAGAACGGGGCGCCGGGACAGGGGGCCCCGGGGAGCTGTTTTTT
CASSQERGAGTGGPGELFF
>TRBV28|.|TRBJ1-6|few
TGTGCCAGCAGCTATGGGGGCAACCTCAATTCACCCCTCCACTTT
CASSYGGNLNSPLHF
>TRBV28|TRBD1|TRBJ1-2|.
TGTGCCAGCAGTTTAGCGGGACAGAGCTCTAACTATGGCTACACCTTC
CASSLAGQSSNYGYTF
>TRBV4-1|TRBD1|TRBJ1-4|.
TGCGCCAGCAGCCAAGATCCGCAGGGGGCCACTAATGAAAAACTGTTTTTT
CASSQDPQGATNEKLFF
>TRBV27|TRBD1|TRBJ1-6|.
TGTGCCAGCACTCCTACAGGGGCTCCCAATTCACCCCTCCACTTT
CASTPTGAPNSPLHF
>TRBV18|TRBD1|TRBJ1-1|.
TGTGCCAGCTCACCCGGCGGGACAGGGGTAAGGACTGAAGCTTTCTTT
CASSPGGTGVRTEAFF
>TRBV18|.|TRBJ2-3|.
TGTGCCAGCTCACCACCTCAGGGCCAGGTTGAAGATACGCAGTATTTT
CASSPPQGQVEDTQYF
>TRBV3-1/TRBV3-2|TRBD2|TRBJ2-7|.
TGTGCCAGCAGCCAAGACCTAGCGGGAGGGGCCGAGCAGTACTTC
CASSQDLAGGAEQYF
>TRBV5-4|.|TRBJ2-2|.
TGTGCCAGCAGCTTCTACCCCCGGGGGAAAAGTGACAGGGAGCTGTTTTTT
CASSFYPRGKSDRELFF
>TRBV5-5|TRBD2|TRBJ2-2|.
TGTGCCAGCGGGAGGGGCACCGGGGAGCTGTTTTTT
CASGRGTGELFF
>TRBV7-6|.|TRBJ1-2|.
TGTGCCAGCCGCGTCGGACAGTATGGCTACACCTTC
CASRVGQYGYTF
>TRBV5-4|TRBD2|TRBJ2-7|.
TGTGCCAGCAGCTTGGTAGCGGGGACAACCTACGAGCAGTACTTC
CASSLVAGTTYEQYF
>TRBV29-1|.|TRBJ1-1|.
TGCAGCGTTGAAGGATCAGGGAAGGGCACTGAAGCTTTCTTT
CSVEGSGKGTEAFF
>TRBV9|.|TRBJ2-5|.
TGTGCCAGCAGCGTGCGCCTAGCAGAGACCCAGTACTTC
CASSVRLAETQYF
>TRBV4-1|.|TRBJ1-1|.
TGCGCCAGCAGCCCACGGGACTACACTGAAGCTTTCTTT
CASSPRDYTEAFF
>TRBV10-3|TRBD1|TRBJ1-2|few
TGTGCCATCAGACCGGGACAGGAATCATCTGGCTACACCTTC
CAIRPGQESSGYTF
>TRBV30|.|TRBJ1-1|.
TGTGCCTGGGCGAGGAGGGAAGCTTTCTTT
CAWARREAFF
>TRBV24-1|.|TRBJ2-3|.
TGTGCCACCAGTGACCGGGGAAGCACAGATACGCAGTATTTT
CATSDRGSTDTQYF
>TRBV5-5|TRBD1|TRBJ2-7|.
TGTGCCAGCAGCTTGGGAACAGGGGGCACCTACGAGCAGTACTTC
CASSLGTGGTYEQYF
>TRBV9|.|TRBJ2-1|.
TGTGCCAGCTCGGCAGGGAAGTATGAGCAGTTCTTC
CASSAGKYEQFF
>TRBV5-4|.|TRBJ2-5|once
TGTGCCAGCAAGAGCAAGCAAGAGACCCAGTACTTC
CASKSKQETQYF
>TRBV5-4|TRBD1|TRBJ1-6|few
TGTGCCAGCAGCTTGGGGACAGGGGCTTATAATTCACCCCTCCACTTT
CASSLGTGAYNSPLHF
>TRBV28|TRBD1|TRBJ2-7|.
TGTGCCAGCATCCTTCCTCTGACAGGGGGCGAGGCAGTAAACTCCTACGAGCAGTACTTC
CASILPLTGGEAVNSYEQYF
>TRBV6-5|.|TRBJ2-7|.
TGTGCCAGCAGTTACTCCGGTCAAGAGCCCTACGAGCAGTACTTC
CASSYSGQEPYEQYF
>TRBV7-9|.|TRBJ1-3|.
TGTGCCAGCAGCTTTAGAAACTCTGGAAACACCATATATTTT
CASSFRNSGNTIYF
>TRBV28|TRBD1|TRBJ1-5|.
TGTGCCAGCAGTTTACCGGGACAGGTCAATCAGCCCCAGCATTTT
CASSLPGQVNQPQHF
>TRBV6-5|.|TRBJ1-1|once
TGTGCCAGCAGTAGGGACTTTCCACTGGGAGCTTTCTTT
CASSRDFPLGAFF
>TRBV19|.|TRBJ1-5|once
TGTGCCAGTACCGCACAGGGAGGCAATCAGCCCCAGCATTTT
CASTAQGGNQPQHF
>TRBV6-6|.|TRBJ1-2|.
TGTGCCAGCAGTTCAGGGCTTGATGGCTACACCTTC
CASSSGLDGYTF
>TRBV7-2|.|TRBJ1-5|once
TGTGCCAGCAGCTTAGATCGGGGACTCCAGCATTTT
CASSLDRGLQHF
>TRBV28|.|TRBJ2-7|.
TGTGCCAGCAGTTTAGCGGGACCCAGCTACGAGCAGTACTTC
CASSLAGPSYEQYF
>TRBV4-2|.|TRBJ1-1|.
TGTGCCAGCAGCAAACAGGGTACTGAAGCTTTCTTT
CASSKQGTEAFF
>TRBV6-5|.|TRBJ1-2|once
TGTGCCAGCAGTTACTCGTCAGGGGACGGCTACACCTTC
CASSYSSGDGYTF
>TRBV28|.|TRBJ2-5|once
TGTGCCAGCCTGGGCACAGAAGAGACCCAGTACTTC
CASLGTEETQYF
>TRBV12-5|.|TRBJ1-5|.
TGTGCTAGTGGTTTGAGTTCAGGGAGGGGCAATCAGCCCCAGCATTTT
CASGLSSGRGNQPQHF
>TRBV5-4|TRBD1|TRBJ1-2|few
TGTGCCAGCACCTCGGACAGGGTTAATGGCTACACCTTC
CASTSDRVNGYTF
>TRBV6-1|.|TRBJ1-5|.
TGTGCCAGCAGTGAAGACAGGGAATATCAGCCCCAGCATTTT
CASSEDREYQPQHF
>TRBV3-1/TRBV3-2|TRBD2|TRBJ2-3|once
TGTGCCAGCGAGGCGCGGGGGGGCGGAGATACGCAGTATTTT
CASEARGGGDTQYF
>TRBV7-9|TRBD1|TRBJ1-4|.
TGTGCCAGCAGCCGTGGACAGGCTGAAAAACTGTTTTTT
CASSRGQAEKLFF